This record covers a single T cell receptor (beta chain). Assay: immunoSEQ multiplex PCR; the TCRdb copy retains only in-frame clones and omits some. The sample has 65,000 to 95,000 clones, approximately 94% seen once; the top ten hold around 2.6%. This specimen belongs to a study of T cell changes during pregnancy in multiple sclerosis. The trim removed 8 bases at V and 3 bases at J, leaving 10 bases unmatched. The CDR3 is made up of 15 amino acids. Germline values: CDR1 LNHDA, CDR2 SQIVND (reference sequence). The gene calls are TRBV19 and TRBJ1-2; 9 positions match TRBD1. This sample comprised peripheral blood, obtained after pregnancy. The TCR was taken from a female donor in good health, enrolled as a control in a pregnancy study. In nucleotides, the CDR3 is TGTGCCAGTTCGGTGGGGACAGGGCCCCACTATGGCTACACCTTC. Encoded protein: CASSVGTGPHYGYTF.